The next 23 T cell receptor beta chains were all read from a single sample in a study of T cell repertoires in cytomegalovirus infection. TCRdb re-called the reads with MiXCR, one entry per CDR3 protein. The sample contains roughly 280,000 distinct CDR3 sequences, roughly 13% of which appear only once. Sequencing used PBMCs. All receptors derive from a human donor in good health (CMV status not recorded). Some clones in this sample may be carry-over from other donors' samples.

CDR3 loop: CASSEGATPNQPQHF. The CDR3 DNA sequence: TGTGCCAGCAGTGAAGGTGCGACACCCAATCAGCCCCAGCATTTT. The V gene is TRBV25-1, the J gene TRBJ1-5; D gene unclear. The CDR3 is 15 residues long. CDR1 MGHDK and CDR2 SYGVNS come from the germline V gene. Trimming stripped 2 bases from V and 3 bases from J, with 11 bases between.

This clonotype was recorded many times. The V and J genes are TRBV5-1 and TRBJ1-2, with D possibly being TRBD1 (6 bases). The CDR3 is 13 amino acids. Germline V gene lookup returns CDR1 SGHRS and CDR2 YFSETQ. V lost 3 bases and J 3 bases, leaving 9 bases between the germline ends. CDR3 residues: CASSWDNDYGYTF. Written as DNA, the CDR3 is TGCGCCAGCAGCTGGGACAATGACTATGGCTACACCTTC.

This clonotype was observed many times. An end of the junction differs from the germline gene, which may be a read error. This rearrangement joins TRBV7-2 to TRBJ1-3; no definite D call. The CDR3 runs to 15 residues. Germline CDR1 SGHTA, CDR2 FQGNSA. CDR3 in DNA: TGTGCCAGCAGCTTAGGCGGCAGCGCCGGAAGCACCATATATTTT. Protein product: CASSLGGSAGSTIYF.

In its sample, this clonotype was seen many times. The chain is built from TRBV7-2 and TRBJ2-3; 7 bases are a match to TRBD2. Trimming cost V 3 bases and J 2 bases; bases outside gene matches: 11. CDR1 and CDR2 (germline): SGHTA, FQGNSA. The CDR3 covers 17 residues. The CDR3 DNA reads TGTGCCAGCAGCTTTTTCGGGAGGAAGGGGAACACAGATACGCAGTATTTT. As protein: CASSFFGRKGNTDTQYF.

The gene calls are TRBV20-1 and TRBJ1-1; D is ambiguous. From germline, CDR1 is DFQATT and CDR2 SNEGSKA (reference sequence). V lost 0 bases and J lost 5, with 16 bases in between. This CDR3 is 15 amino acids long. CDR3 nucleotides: TGCAGTGCTAGAGATGGAAATCAAGGGCGGACTGAAGCTTTCTTT. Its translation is CSARDGNQGRTEAFF.

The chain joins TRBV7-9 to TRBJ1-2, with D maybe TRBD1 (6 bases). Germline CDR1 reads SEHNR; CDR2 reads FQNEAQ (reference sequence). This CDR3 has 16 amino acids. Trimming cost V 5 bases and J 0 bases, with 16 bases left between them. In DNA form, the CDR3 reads TGTGCCAGCAGCCCCCTACAGGGTTTAGCTAACTATGGCTACACCTTC. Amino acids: CASSPLQGLANYGYTF.

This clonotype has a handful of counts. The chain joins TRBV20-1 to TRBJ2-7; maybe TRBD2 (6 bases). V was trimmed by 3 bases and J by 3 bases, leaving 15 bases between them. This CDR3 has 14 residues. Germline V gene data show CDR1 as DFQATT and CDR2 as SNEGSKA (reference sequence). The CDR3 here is CSASGVADYYEQYF. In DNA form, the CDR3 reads TGCAGTGCTAGTGGGGTAGCGGATTACTACGAGCAGTACTTC.

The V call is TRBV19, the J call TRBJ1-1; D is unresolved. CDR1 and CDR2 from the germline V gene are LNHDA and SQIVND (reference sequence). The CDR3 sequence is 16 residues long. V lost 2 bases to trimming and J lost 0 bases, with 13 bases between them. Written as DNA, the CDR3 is TGTGCCAGTAGTATATCCCTATGGGCCATGAACACTGAAGCTTTCTTT. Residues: CASSISLWAMNTEAFF.

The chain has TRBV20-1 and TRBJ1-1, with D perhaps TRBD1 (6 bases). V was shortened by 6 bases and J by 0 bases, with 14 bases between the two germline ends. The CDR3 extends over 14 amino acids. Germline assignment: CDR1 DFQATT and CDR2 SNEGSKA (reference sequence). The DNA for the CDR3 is TGCAGTGCCACCACAGGACAGCTGAACACTGAAGCTTTCTTT. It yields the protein CSATTGQLNTEAFF.

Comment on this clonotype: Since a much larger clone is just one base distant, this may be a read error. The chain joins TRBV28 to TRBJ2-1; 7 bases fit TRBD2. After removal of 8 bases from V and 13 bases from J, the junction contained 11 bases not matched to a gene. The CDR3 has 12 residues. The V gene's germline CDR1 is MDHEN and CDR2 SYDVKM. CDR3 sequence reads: CASGSRRGVQFF. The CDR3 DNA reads TGTGCCAGCGGTTCACGCCGGGGGGTACAGTTCTTC.

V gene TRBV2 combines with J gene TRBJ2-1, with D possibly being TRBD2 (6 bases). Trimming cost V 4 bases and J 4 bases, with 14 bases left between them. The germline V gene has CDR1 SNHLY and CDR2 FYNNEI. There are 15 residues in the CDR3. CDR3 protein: CASSAQGLGYNEQFF. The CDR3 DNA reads TGTGCCAGCAGTGCGCAGGGACTGGGATACAATGAGCAGTTCTTC.

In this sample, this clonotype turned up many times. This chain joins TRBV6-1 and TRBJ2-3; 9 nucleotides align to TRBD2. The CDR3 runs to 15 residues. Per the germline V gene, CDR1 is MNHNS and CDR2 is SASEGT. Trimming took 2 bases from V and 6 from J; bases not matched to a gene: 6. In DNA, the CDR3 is TGTGCCAGCAGTGAACTAGCGGGGAACCTCGATACGCAGTATTTT. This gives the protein CASSELAGNLDTQYF.

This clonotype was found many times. Here the CDR3 reads CASSPLLASGSRGNTQYF. CDR3 nucleotide sequence: TGTGCCAGCAGCCCCTTATTAGCTAGCGGGAGTCGGGGAAATACGCAGTATTTT. The V call is TRBV7-2, the J call TRBJ2-3, with 10 bases fitting TRBD2. The length of the CDR3 is 18 residues. Unmatched junction bases numbered 18, after V lost 5 bases and J lost 7 bases. Germline CDR1 SGHTA, CDR2 FQGNSA.

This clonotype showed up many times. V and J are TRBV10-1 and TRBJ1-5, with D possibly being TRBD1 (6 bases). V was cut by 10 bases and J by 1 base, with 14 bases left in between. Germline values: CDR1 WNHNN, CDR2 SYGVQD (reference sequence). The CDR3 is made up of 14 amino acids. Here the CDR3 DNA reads TGCGCCATCTGTCCCGGGGGCAGCAATCAGCCCCAGCATTTT. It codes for CAICPGGSNQPQHF.

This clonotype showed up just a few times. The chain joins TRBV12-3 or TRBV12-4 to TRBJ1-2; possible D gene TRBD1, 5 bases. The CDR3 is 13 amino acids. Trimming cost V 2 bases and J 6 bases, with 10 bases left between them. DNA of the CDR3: TGTGCCAGCAGTTTAACGGGGGGACATGGCTACACCTTC. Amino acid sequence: CASSLTGGHGYTF.

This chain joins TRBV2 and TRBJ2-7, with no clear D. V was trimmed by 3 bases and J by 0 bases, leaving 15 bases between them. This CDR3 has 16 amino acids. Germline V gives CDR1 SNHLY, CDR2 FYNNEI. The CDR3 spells CASSDNILGSSYEQYF. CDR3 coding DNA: TGTGCCAGCAGTGATAACATACTGGGGTCCTCCTACGAGCAGTACTTC.

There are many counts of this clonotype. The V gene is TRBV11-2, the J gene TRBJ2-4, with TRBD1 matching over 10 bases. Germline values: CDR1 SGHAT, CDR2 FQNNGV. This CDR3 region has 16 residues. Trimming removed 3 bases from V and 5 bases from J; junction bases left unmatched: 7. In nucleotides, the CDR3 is TGTGCCAGCAGCTTCCCGGGACAGGGGTTCCAAAACATTCAGTACTTC. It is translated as CASSFPGQGFQNIQYF. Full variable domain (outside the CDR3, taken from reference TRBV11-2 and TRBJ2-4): EAGVAQSPRYKIIEKRQSVAFWCNPISGHATLYWYQQILGQGPKLLIQFQNNGVVDDSQLPKDRFSAERLKGVDSTLKIQPAKLEDSAVYLCASSFPGQGFQNIQYFGAGTRLSVL.

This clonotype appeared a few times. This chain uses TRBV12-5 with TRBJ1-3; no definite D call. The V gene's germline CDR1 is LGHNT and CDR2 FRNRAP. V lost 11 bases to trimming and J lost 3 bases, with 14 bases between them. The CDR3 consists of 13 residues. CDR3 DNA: TGTGCTGTCAGGACCTCCGATGGAAACACCATATATTTT. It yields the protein CAVRTSDGNTIYF.

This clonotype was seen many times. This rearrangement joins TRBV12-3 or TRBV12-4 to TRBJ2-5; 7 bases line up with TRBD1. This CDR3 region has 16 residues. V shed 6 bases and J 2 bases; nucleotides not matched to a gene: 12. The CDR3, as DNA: TGTGCCAGCAGGACAGGGCATGGAGTCTTGCAAGAGACCCAGTACTTC. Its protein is CASRTGHGVLQETQYF.

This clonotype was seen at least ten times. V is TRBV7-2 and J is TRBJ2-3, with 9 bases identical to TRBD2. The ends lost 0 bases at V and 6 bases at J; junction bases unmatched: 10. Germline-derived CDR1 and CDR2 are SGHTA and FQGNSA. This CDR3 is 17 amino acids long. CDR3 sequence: CASSLASGLAGRDTQYF. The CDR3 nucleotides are TGTGCCAGCAGCTTAGCGTCCGGGCTAGCGGGGCGGGATACGCAGTATTTT.

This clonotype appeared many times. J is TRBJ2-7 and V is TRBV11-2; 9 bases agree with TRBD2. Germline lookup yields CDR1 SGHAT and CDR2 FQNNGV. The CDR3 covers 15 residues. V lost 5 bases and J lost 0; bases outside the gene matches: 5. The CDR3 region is CASSTQTSGSYEQYF. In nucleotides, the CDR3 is TGTGCCAGCAGCACCCAGACTAGCGGCTCCTACGAGCAGTACTTC. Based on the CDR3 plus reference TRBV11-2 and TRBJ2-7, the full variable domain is EAGVAQSPRYKIIEKRQSVAFWCNPISGHATLYWYQQILGQGPKLLIQFQNNGVVDDSQLPKDRFSAERLKGVDSTLKIQPAKLEDSAVYLCASSTQTSGSYEQYFGPGTRLTVT.

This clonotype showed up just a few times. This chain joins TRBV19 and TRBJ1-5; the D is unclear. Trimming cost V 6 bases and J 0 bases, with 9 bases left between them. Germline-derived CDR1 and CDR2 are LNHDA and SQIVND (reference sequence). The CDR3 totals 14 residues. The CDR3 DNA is TGTGCCAGTAGCCAGGTCCTTAGCAATCAGCCCCAGCATTTT. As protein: CASSQVLSNQPQHF.

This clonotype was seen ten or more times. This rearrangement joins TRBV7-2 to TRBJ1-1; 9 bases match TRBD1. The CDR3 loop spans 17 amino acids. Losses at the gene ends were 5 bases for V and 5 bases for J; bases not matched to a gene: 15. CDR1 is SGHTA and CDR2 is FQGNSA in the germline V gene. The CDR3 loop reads CASSPGTGNMGSTEAFF. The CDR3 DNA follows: TGTGCCAGCAGCCCCGGGACAGGGAACATGGGCTCGACTGAAGCTTTCTTT.